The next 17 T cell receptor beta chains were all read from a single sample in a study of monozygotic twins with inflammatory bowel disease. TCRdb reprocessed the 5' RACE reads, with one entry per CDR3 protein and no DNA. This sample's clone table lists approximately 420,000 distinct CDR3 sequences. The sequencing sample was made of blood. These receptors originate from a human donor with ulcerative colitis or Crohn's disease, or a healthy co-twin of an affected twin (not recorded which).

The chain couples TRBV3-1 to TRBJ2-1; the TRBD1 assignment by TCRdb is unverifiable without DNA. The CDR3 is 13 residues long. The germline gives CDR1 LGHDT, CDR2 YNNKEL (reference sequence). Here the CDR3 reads CASSRTDYNEQFF.

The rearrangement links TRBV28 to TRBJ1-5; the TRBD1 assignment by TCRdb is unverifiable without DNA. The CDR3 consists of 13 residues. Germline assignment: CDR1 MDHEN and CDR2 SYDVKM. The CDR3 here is CATSQGPHQPQHF.

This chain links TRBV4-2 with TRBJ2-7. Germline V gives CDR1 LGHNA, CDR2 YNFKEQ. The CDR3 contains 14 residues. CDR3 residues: CASSQVGESYEQYF.

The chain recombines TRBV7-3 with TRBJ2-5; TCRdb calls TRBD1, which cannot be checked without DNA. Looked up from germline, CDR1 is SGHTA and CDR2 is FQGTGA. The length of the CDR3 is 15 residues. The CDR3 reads CASSLTGTGGETQYF.

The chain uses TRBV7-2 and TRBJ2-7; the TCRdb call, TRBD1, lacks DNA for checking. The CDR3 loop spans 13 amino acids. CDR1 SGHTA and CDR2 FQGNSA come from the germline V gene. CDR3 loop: CASRNPGTYEQYF.

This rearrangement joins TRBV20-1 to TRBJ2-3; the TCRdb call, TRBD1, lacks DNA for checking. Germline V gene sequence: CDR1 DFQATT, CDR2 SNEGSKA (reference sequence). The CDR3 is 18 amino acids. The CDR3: CSPLEVGTGGGFTDTQYF.

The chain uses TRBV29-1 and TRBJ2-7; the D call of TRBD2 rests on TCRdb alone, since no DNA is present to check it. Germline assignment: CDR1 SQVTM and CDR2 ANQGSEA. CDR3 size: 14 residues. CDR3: CSVAGRAPHYEQYF.

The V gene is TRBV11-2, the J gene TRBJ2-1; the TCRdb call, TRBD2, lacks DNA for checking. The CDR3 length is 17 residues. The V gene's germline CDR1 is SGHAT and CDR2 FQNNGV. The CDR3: CASSFTTLAGGINEQFF.

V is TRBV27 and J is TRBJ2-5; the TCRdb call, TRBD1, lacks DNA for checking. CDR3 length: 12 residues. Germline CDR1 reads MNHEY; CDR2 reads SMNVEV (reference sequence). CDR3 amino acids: CASSPSGRTQYF.

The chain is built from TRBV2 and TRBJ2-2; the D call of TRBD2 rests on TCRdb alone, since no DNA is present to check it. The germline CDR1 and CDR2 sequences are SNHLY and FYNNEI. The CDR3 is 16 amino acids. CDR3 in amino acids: CASSEGLAGGLGELFF.

The CDR3 is CASSFRTGSDTQYF. V gene TRBV6-5 combines with J gene TRBJ2-3; TCRdb gives TRBD1 as the D gene, but with no DNA this cannot be confirmed. CDR3 length equals 14 residues. Germline values: CDR1 MNHEY, CDR2 SVGAGI.

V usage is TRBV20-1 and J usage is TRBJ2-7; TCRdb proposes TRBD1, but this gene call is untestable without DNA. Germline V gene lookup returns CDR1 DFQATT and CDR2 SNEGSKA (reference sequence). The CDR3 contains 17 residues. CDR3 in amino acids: CSARDGGLGTGRYEQYF.

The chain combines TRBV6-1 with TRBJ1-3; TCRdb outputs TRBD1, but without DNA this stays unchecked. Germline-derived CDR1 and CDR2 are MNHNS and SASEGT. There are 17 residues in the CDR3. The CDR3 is CASSGHRQGLSGNTIYF.

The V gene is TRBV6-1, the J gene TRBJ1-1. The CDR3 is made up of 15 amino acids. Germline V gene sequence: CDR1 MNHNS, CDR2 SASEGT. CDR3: CASKREGRVDTEAFF.

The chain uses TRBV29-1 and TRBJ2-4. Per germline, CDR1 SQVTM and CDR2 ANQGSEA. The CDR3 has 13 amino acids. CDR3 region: CSVGLTSQNIQYF.

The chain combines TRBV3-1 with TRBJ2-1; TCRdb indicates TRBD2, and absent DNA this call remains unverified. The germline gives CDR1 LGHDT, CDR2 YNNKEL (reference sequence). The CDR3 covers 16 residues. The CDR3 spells CASSPHASGTYNEQFF.

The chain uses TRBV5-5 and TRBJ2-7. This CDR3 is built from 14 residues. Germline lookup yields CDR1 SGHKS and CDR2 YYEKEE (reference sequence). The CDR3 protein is CASSLGSNRYEQYF.